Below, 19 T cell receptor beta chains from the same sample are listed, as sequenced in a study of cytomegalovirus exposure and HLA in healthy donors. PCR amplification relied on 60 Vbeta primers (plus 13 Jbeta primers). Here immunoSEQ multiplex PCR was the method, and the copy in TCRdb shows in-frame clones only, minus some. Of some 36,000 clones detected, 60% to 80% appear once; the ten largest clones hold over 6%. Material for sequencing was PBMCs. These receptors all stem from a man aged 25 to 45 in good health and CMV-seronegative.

CDR3 nucleotide sequence: TGCGCCAGCAGCCAAGACAGGGGGCTATGGCAGCCCCAGCATTTT. Translated, it gives CASSQDRGLWQPQHF. V and J are TRBV4-3 and TRBJ1-5; 8 bases map to TRBD1. Losses at the gene ends were 0 bases for V and 7 bases for J; bases not matched to a gene: 5. Germline assignment: CDR1 LGHNA and CDR2 YSLEER. The CDR3 has 15 amino acids.

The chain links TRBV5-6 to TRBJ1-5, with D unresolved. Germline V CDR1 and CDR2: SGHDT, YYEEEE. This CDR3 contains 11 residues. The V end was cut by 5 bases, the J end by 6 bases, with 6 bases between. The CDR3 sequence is CASRRCQPQHF. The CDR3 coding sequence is TGTGCCAGCAGGCGCTGTCAGCCCCAGCATTTT. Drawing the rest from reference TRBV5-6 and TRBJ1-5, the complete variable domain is DAGVTQSPTHLIKTRGQQVTLRCSPKSGHDTVSWYQQALGQGPQFIFQYYEEEERQRGNFPDRFSGHQFPNYSSELNVNALLLGDSALYLCASRRCQPQHFGDGTRLSIL.

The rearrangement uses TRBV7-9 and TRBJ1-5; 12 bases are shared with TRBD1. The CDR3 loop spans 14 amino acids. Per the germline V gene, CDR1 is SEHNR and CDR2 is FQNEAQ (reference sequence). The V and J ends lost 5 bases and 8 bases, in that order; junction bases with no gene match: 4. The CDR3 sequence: CASSTGTGGEPQHF. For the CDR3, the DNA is TGTGCCAGCAGCACCGGGACAGGGGGCGAGCCCCAGCATTTT. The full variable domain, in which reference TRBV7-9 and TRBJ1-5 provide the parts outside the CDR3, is DTGVSQNPRHKITKRGQNVTFRCDPISEHNRLYWYRQTLGQGPEFLTYFQNEAQLEKSRLLSDRFSAERPKGSFSTLEIQRTEQGDSAMYLCASSTGTGGEPQHFGDGTRLSIL.

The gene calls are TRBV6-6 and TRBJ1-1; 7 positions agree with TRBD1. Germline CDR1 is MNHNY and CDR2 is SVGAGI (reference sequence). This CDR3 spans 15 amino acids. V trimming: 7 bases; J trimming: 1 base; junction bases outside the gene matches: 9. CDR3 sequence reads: CASTYYGTANTEAFF. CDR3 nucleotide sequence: TGTGCCAGCACCTACTACGGGACAGCGAACACTGAAGCTTTCTTT.

As DNA, the CDR3 is TGTGCCAGCAGTGGGGCGAGTGGGGCCAACGTCCTGACTTTC. It codes for CASSGASGANVLTF. The rearrangement links TRBV25-1 to TRBJ2-6; the D is unclear. V was cut by 4 bases and J by 3 bases, with 7 bases left in between. The germline gives CDR1 MGHDK, CDR2 SYGVNS. The CDR3 contains 14 residues.

The CDR3 spells CASSSSSYEQYF. CDR3 in DNA: TGTGCCAGCAGTTCGAGCTCCTACGAGCAGTACTTC. J is TRBJ2-7 and V is TRBV27; D unresolved. The germline V gene has CDR1 MNHEY and CDR2 SMNVEV (reference sequence). The CDR3 totals 12 residues. V was pared by 4 bases and J by 0 bases, with 4 bases between.

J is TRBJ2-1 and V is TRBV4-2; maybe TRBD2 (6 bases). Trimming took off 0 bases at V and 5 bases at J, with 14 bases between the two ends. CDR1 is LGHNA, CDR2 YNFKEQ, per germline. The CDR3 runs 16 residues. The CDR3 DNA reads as TGTGCCAGCAGCCAAGATTCGGGAGCGGGTCACAATGAGCAGTTCTTC. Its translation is CASSQDSGAGHNEQFF.

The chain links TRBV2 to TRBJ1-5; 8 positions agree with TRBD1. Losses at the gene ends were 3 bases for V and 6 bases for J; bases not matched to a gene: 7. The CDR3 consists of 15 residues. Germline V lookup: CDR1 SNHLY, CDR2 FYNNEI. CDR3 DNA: TGTGCCAGCAGTGACTCCGTGGGGACAGGTCAGCCCCAGCATTTT. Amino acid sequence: CASSDSVGTGQPQHF. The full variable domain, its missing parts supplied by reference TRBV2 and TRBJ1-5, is EPEVTQTPSHQVTQMGQEVILRCVPISNHLYFYWYRQILGQKVEFLVSFYNNEISEKSEIFDDQFSVERPDGSNFTLKIRSTKLEDSAMYFCASSDSVGTGQPQHFGDGTRLSIL.

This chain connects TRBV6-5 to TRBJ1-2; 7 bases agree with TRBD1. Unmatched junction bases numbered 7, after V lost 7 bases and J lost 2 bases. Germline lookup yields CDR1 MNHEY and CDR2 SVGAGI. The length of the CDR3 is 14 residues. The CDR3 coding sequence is TGTGCCAGCACTCGGGACAGCCTGAACTATGGCTACACCTTC. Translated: CASTRDSLNYGYTF.

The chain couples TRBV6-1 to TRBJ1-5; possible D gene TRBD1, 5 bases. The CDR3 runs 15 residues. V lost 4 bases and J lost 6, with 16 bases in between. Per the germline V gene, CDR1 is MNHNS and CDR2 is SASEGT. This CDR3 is CASSARGGWGQPQHF. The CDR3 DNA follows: TGTGCCAGCAGTGCGCGCGGGGGATGGGGTCAGCCCCAGCATTTT.

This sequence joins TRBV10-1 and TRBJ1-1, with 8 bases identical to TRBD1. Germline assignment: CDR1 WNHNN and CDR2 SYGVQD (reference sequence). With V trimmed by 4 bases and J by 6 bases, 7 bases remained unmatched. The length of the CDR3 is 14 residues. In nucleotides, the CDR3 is TGCGCCAGCAGTGCCCGGACAGGGTCTTCTGAAGCTTTCTTT. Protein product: CASSARTGSSEAFF.

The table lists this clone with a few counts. The CDR3 protein is CASHEVQETQYF. In DNA form, the CDR3 reads TGTGCCAGTCATGAGGTCCAAGAGACCCAGTACTTC. The rearrangement joins TRBV2 to TRBJ2-5; D remains unclear. The V end lost 9 bases, the J end lost 1 base, and 9 bases lay between the germline ends. CDR1 is SNHLY and CDR2 is FYNNEI in the germline V gene. The CDR3 consists of 12 residues.

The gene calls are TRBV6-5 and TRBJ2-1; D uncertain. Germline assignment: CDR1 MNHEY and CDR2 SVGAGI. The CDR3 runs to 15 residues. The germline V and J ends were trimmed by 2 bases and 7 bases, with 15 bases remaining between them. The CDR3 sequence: CASSYRGLPGNEQFF. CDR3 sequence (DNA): TGTGCCAGCAGTTACCGAGGCTTGCCTGGGAATGAGCAGTTCTTC.

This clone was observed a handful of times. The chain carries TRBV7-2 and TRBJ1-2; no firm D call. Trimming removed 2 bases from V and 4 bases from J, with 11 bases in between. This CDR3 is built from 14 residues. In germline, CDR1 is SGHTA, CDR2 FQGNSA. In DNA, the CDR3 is TGTGCCAGCAGCTTAAGCGGGGTCGGCTATGGCTACACCTTC. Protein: CASSLSGVGYGYTF.

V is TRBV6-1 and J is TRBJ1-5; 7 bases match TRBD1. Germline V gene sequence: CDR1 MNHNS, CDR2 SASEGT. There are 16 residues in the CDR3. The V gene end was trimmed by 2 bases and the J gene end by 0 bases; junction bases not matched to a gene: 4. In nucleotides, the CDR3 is TGTGCCAGCAGTGAACGGACAGGAGATAGCAATCAGCCCCAGCATTTT. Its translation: CASSERTGDSNQPQHF.

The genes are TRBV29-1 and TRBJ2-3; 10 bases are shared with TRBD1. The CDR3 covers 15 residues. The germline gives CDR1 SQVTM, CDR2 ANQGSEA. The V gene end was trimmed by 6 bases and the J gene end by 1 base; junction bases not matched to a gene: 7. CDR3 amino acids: CSVTAGTGGTDTQYF. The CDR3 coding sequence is TGCAGCGTCACAGCCGGGACAGGGGGCACAGATACGCAGTATTTT.

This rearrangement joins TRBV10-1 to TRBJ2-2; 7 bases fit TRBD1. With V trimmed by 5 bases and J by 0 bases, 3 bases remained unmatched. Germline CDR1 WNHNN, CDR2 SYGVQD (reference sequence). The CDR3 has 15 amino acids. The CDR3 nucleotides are TGCGCCAGCAGTAGGGACAGTACGAACACCGGGGAGCTGTTTTTT. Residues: CASSRDSTNTGELFF.

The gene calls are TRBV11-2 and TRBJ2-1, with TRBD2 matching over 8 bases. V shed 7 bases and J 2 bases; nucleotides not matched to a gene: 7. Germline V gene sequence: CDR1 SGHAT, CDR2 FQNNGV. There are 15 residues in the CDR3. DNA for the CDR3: TGTGCCAGCATGTTAACGGGGGGGCCCTACAATGAGCAGTTCTTC. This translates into CASMLTGGPYNEQFF. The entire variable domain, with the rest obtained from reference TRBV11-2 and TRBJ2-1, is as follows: EAGVAQSPRYKIIEKRQSVAFWCNPISGHATLYWYQQILGQGPKLLIQFQNNGVVDDSQLPKDRFSAERLKGVDSTLKIQPAKLEDSAVYLCASMLTGGPYNEQFFGPGTRLTVL.

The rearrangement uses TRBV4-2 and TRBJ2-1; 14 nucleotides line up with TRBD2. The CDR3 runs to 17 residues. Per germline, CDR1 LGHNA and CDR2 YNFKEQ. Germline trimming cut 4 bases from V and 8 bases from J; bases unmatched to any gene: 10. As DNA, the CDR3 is TGTGCCAGCAGCCCCTCGAGGACTAGCGGGGGGATCGATGAGCAGTTCTTC. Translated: CASSPSRTSGGIDEQFF.